This T cell receptor (beta chain) emerged from a study of CD8 T cells in ankylosing spondylitis. Study results and caveats: A TCR beta motif made of under 10 highly homologous variants seemed typical of ankylosing spondylitis blood. Disease-linked clones bore a CD8+ phenotype and were relatively rare in peripheral blood.

In this sample, this clonotype turned up a few times. Its antigen is still unknown. In making TCR beta libraries, quantitative 5'-RACE with molecular barcodes was used. TCRdb used MiXCR to reprocess the 5' RACE reads, holding one entry per CDR3 protein. The sample gives roughly 440,000 distinct CDR3 sequences, 17% of which show up once; just over 1% is in the top ten. Germline V CDR1 and CDR2: SQVTM, ANQGSEA. This CDR3 spans 13 amino acids. The J segment lost 2 bases and the V segment lost 6 bases, leaving 4 bases of the junction unmatched. The sequencing sample was made of blood, either unsorted or a sorted T cell fraction (not recorded which). This receptor was identified in a male donor with ankylosing spondylitis. The chain has TRBV29-1 and TRBJ2-5, with 9 bases aligning to TRBD1. CDR3 sequence reads: CSVDDRGQETQYF. The CDR3 nucleotides read TGCAGCGTCGACGACAGGGGGCAAGAGACCCAGTACTTC.